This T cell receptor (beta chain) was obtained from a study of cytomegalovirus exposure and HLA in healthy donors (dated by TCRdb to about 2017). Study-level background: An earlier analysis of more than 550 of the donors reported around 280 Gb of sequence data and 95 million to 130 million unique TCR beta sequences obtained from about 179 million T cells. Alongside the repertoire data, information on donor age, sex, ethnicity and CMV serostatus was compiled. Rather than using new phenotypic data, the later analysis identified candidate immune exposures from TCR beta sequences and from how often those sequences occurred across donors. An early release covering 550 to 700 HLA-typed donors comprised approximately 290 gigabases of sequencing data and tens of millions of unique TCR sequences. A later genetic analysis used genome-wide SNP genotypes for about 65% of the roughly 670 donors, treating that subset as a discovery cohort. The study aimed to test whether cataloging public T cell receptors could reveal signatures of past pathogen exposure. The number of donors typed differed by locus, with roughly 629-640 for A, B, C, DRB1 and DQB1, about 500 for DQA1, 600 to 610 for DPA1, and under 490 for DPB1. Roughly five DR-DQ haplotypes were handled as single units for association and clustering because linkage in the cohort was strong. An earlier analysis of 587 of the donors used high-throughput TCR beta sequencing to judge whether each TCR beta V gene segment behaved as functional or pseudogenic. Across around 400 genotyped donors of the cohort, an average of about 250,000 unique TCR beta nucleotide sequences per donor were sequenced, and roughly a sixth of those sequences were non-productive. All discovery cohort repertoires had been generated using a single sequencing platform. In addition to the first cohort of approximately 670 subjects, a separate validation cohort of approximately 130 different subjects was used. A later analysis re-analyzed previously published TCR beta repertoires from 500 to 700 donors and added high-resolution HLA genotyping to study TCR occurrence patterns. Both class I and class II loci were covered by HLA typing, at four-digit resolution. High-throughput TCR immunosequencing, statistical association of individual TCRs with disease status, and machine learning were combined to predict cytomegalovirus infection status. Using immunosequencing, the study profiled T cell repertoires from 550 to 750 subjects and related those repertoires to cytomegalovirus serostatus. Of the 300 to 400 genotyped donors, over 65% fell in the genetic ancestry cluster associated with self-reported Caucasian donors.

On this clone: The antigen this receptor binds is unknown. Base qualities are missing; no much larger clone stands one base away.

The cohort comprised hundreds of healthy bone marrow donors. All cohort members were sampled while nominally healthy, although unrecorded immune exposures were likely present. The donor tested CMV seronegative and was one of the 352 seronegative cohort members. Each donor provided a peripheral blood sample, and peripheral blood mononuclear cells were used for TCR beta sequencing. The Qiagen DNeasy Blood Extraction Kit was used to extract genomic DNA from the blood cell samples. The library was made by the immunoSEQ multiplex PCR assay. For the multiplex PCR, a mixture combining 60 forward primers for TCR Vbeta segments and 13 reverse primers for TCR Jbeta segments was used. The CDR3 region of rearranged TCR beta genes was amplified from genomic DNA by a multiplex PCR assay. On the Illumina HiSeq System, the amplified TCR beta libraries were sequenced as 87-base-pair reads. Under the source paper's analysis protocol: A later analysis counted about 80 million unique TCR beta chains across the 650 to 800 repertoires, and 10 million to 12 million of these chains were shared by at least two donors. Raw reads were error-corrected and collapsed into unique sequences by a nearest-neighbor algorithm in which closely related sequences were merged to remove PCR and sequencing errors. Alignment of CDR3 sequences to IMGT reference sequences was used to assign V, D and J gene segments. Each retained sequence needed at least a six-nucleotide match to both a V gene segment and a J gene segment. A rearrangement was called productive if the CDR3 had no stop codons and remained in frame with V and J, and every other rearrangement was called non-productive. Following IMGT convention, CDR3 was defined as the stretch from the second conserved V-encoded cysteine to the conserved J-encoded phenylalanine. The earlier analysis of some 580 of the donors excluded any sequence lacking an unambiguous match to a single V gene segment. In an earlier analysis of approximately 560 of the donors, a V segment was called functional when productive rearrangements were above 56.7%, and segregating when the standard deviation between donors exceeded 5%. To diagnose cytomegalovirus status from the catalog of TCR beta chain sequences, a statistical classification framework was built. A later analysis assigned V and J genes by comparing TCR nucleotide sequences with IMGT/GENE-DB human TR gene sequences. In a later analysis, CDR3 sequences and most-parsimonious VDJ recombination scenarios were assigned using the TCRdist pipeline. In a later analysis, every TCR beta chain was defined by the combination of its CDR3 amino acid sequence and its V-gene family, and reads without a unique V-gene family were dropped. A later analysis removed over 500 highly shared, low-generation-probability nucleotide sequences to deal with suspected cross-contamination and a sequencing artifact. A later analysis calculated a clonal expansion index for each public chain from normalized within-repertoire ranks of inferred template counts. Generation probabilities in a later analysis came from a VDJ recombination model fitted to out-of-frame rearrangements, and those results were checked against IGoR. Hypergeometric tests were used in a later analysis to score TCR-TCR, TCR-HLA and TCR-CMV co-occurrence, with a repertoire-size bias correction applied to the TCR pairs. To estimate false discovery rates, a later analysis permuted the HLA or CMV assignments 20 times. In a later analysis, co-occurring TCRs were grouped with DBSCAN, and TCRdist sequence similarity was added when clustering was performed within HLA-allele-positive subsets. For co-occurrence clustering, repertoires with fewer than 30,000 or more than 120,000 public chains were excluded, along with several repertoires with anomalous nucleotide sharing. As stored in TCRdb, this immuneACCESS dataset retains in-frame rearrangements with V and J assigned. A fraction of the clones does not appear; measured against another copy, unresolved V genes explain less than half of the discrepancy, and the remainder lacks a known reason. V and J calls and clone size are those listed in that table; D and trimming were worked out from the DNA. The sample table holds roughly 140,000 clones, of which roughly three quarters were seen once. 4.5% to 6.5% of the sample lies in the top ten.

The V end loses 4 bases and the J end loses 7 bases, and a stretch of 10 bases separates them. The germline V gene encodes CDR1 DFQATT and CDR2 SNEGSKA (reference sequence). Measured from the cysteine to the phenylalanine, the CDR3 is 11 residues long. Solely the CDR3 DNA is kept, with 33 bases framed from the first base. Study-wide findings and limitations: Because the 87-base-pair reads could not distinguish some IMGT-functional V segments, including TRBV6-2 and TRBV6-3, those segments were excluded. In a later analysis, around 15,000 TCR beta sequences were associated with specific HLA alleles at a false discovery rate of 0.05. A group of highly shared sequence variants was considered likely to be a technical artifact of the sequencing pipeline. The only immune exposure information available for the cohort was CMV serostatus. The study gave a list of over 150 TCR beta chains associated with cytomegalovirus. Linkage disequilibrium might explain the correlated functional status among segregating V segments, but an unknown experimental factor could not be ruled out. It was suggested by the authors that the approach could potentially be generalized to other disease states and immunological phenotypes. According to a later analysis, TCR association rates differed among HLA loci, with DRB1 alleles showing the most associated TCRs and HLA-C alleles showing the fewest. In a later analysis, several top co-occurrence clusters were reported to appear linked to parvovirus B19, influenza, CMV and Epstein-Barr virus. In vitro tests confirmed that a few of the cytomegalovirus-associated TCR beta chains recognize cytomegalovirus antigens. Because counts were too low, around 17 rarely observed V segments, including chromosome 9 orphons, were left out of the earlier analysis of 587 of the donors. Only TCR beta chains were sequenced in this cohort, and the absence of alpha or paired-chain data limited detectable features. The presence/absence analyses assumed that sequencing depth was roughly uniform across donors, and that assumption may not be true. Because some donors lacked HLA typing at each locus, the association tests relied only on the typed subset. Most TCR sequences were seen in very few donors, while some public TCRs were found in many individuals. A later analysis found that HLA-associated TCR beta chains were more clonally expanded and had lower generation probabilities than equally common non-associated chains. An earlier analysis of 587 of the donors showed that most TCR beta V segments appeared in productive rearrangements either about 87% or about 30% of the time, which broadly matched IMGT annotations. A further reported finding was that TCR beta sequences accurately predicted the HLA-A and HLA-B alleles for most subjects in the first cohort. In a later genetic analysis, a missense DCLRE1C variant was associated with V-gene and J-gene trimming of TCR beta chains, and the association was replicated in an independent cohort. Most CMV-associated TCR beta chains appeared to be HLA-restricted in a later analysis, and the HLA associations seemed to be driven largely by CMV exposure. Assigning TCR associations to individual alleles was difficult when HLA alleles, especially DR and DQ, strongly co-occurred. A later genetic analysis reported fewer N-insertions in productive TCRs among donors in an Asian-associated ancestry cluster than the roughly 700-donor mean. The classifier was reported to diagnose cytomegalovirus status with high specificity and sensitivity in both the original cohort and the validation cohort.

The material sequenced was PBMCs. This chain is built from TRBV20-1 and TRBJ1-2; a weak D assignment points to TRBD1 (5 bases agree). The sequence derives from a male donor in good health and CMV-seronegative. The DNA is TGCAGTGCTATTCTTCAGGGTGGCTACACCTTC. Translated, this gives CSAILQGGYTF.